This entry describes one T cell receptor beta chain. Its antigen is not yet known. Within one base of it there is no much larger clone, and no base qualities were kept. This record comes from a study of T-cell memory formation after mild COVID-19 (dated by TCRdb to the early 2020s). For context, the study as a whole: TCR sequence clusters from the two donors were largely donor specific. T-cell clones expanding and contracting after mild COVID-19 in two donors were tracked by longitudinal TCRalpha and TCRbeta repertoire sequencing. Two young, previously healthy adult volunteers made up the cohort, one male and one female.

The paper's findings and limits, for the study overall: The study included only a couple of mild cases, and larger cohorts that include severe cases with pre-infection samples were judged to be necessary. SARS-CoV-2 specificity of the second-wave clones peaking on day 37 was not confirmed. Contracting CD4+ clones appeared mostly in the CM and EM memory subsets, whereas CD8+ clones were enriched in EMRA. Some responding clones were found in pre-infection memory, which suggests that pre-existing cross-reactive memory T cells took part in the SARS-CoV-2 response. Clones that contracted from day 15 to 85 showed balanced CD4/CD8 phenotypes, whereas a second wave of clones that expanded from day 15 to 37 leaned towards CD4+.

PBMCs were isolated by Ficoll-Paque density gradient centrifugation. For sequencing, an Illumina NovaSeq 6000 was employed. TCRalpha and TCRbeta cDNA libraries were constructed by 5'RACE with constant-segment primers, with sample barcodes and unique molecular identifiers being introduced. RNA was extracted from every sample with Trizol reagent. Amplification of the libraries took two PCR steps, and the second step added a second sample barcode plus Illumina TruSeq adapters. Sequencing of libraries was performed on an Illumina NovaSeq with 2 x 150 bp paired-end reads. As for the authors' bioinformatics: With migec v1.2.7, reads were demultiplexed and then collapsed into UMI-guided consensus sequences. Using mixcr v2.1.11, UMI consensuses were aligned to TRA and TRB V and J templates and then assembled into clonotypes. A clonotype was counted as expanded or contracted only if both edgeR and NoisET called the change significant, with noise models trained on biological replicates. edgeR calls used a false discovery rate-adjusted p below 0.01 and a log2 fold-change threshold of 1. PCA with hierarchical clustering of max-normalized trajectories of the 1000 most abundant clonotypes was used as exploratory dynamics analysis. Separately sequenced CD4+ and CD8+ repertoires were used to assign the CD4 or CD8 phenotype of responding clones. TCRdb reanalyzed the raw reads on its own, using fastp at Q25 for trimming and MiXCR for clone calling, and kept in-frame beta chains. CDR3 protein sequences are deduplicated, and each keeps its most common genes and DNA. Here the V and J calls rest on TCRdb's processing, not on the authors' analysis. The sample table shows roughly 15,000 distinct CDR3 sequences, and around 25% are seen once. The ten largest clones take up approximately 60% of the sample.

Spanning cysteine to phenylalanine, the CDR3 consists of 12 amino acids. This entry keeps only the CDR3 DNA: 36 bases, framed from base 1. The trim is 5 bases for V and 2 bases for J, with a gap of 6 bases between the germline ends. CDR1 is given as SGHTA and CDR2 as FQGNSA, both from the germline V gene. This chain is built from TRBV7-2 and TRBJ2-5, with the D gene call left open. The TCR was taken from a man aged 18 to 30 who had mild COVID-19 (a few samples of this study predate the infection). The sample titles of this study are shuffled in the database, so cell type and time point are left out; the donor was told from shared clones. Source material: PBMCs or a T cell subset sorted from them (not recorded which). The CDR3: CASSLQQETQYF. The bases read TGTGCCAGCAGCCTCCAACAAGAGACCCAGTACTTC.